This TCR beta chain was recorded in a study of regulatory T cells in long-lasting Graves disease. The time point was: newly diagnosed GD, antithyroid drugs for less than 3 months. The TCR library was made from RNA that had been extracted from PBMCs in TRIzol. This clonotype turned up a few times. TCR beta libraries were built with iRepertoire HTBI primers and Arm-PCR of CDR3 regions. TCRdb re-called the multiplex PCR reads with MiXCR, one entry per CDR3 protein. The sample includes some 560,000 distinct CDR3 sequences, roughly a sixth of them seen just once. The CDR3 runs 13 residues. Trimming stripped 6 bases from V and 2 bases from J, with 11 bases between. CDR1 is SGHRS and CDR2 is YFSETQ in the germline V gene. The same data also went into a second study, on T cells in Graves' hyperthyroidism and ophthalmopathy.

The TCR sequence derives from a woman aged 35-65 years with Graves disease. V is TRBV5-1 and J is TRBJ2-5; D not certain. The starting material was peripheral blood mononuclear cells (PBMCs), obtained at new diagnosis, from a patient treated with antithyroid drugs. The CDR3 DNA reads as TGCGCCAGCACGCAGGATACACAAGAGACCCAGTACTTC. It is translated as CASTQDTQETQYF. The variable domain in full, with the rest retrieved from reference TRBV5-1 and TRBJ2-5, is KAGVTQTPRYLIKTRGQQVTLSCSPISGHRSVSWYQQTPGQGLQFLFEYFSETQRNKGNFPGRFSGRQFSNSRSEMNVSTLELGDSALYLCASTQDTQETQYFGPGTRLLVL.